This T cell receptor beta chain comes out of a study of T cell changes during pregnancy in multiple sclerosis. This CDR3 is built from 14 residues. The germline gives CDR1 SNHLY, CDR2 FYNNEI. J gave up 6 bases and V 8 bases, and 8 bases lay outside the gene matches. Assay: immunoSEQ multiplex PCR; the TCRdb copy retains only in-frame clones and omits some. The sample has roughly 27,000 clones; roughly nine tenths are singletons. This TCR was recovered from a female donor with multiple sclerosis, enrolled in a pregnancy study. The V and J genes are TRBV2 and TRBJ2-5, with 11 bases aligning to TRBD1. The sequencing used CD4+ T cells from peripheral blood mononuclear cells, collected in the first trimester of pregnancy. The CDR3 region has the DNA TGTGCCAGCGACGGACAGGGGGCAATTAAGACCCAGTACTTC. It codes for CASDGQGAIKTQYF.